Included here is one TCR beta chain sequence, with context. No antigen is known for it. Given a much more abundant clone one base away, this may be a read error. The sample belongs to a study of identical twins. Each CDR3 protein is one row after TCRdb ran MiXCR on the 5' RACE reads. The table lists 100,000 or so distinct CDR3 sequences, about 6% of them singletons. Trimming took 5 bases from V and 3 from J; bases not matched to a gene: 6. Germline CDR1 KGHSH, CDR2 LQKENI. The length of the CDR3 is 15 residues. Study-wide results and caveats: Because invariant MAIT and iNKT cells could be present, zero-insertion analyses could be partly confounded. The more abundant beta clonotypes in cord blood had fewer insertions, and memory repertoires did not show this.

Material for sequencing was memory T cells sorted from blood. The chain links TRBV18 to TRBJ2-2, with TRBD2 matching over 7 bases. The sequence was collected from a woman in her fifties or sixties in good health. The CDR3, as DNA: TGTGCCAGCTCATCAGCGGGATCTTACACCGGGGAGCTGTTTTTT. Its translation: CASSSAGSYTGELFF. The full variable domain, completed using reference TRBV18 and TRBJ2-2, is NAGVMQNPRHLVRRRGQEARLRCSPMKGHSHVYWYRQLPEEGLKFMVYLQKENIIDESGMPKERFSAEFPKEGPSILRIQQVVRGDSAAYFCASSSAGSYTGELFFGEGSRLTVL.